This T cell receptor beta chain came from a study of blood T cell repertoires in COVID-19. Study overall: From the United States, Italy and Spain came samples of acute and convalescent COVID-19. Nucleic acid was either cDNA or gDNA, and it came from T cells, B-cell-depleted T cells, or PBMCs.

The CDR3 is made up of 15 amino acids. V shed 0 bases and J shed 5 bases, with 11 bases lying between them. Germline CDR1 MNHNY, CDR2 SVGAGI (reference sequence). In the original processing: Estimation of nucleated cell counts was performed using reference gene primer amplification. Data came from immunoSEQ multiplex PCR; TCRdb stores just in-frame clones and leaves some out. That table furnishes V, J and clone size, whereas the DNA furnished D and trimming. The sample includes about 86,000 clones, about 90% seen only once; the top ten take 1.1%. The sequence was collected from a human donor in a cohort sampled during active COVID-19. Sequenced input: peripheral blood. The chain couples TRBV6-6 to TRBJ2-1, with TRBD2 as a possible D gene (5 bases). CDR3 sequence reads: CASSYSSAGDNEQFF. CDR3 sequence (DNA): TGTGCCAGCAGTTACTCTTCGGCCGGGGACAATGAGCAGTTCTTC.